Below, 2 T cell receptor beta chains from the same sample are listed, as sequenced in a study of Ad26.COV2.S vaccination and SARS-CoV-2 variants. Treatment noted: around 19 received Ad26.COV2.S at low or high dose, single or two shots; roughly 5 received placebo; per-sample allocation not given. Day 63 after the first injection of vaccine or placebo was the sampling time. Produced via immunoSEQ multiplex PCR; TCRdb's table is partial and in-frame only. The table shows around 380,000 clones, with around nine tenths occurring only once. The material sequenced was peripheral blood, taken in a trial of Ad26.COV2.S vaccine versus placebo. These receptors originate from a person aged 18-65 years who received the Ad26.COV2.S COVID-19 vaccine or a placebo.

The chain combines TRBV13 with TRBJ2-3; no clear D. The CDR3 has 14 amino acids. The V end lost 2 bases, the J end lost 4 bases, and 10 bases lay between the germline ends. Germline V gene data show CDR1 as PRHDT and CDR2 as FYEKMQ (reference sequence). The CDR3 loop is CASSLWGYPDTQYF. CDR3 DNA: TGTGCCAGCAGCTTATGGGGTTACCCAGATACGCAGTATTTT. Combining the CDR3 with reference TRBV13 and TRBJ2-3 gives the whole variable domain AAGVIQSPRHLIKEKRETATLKCYPIPRHDTVYWYQQGPGQDPQFLISFYEKMQSDKGSIPDRFSAQQFSDYHSELNMSSLELGDSALYFCASSLWGYPDTQYFGPGTRLTVL.

The chain links TRBV14 to TRBJ2-7; 7 bases align to TRBD1. Trimming removed 4 bases from V and 0 bases from J; junction bases left unmatched: 6. Germline CDR1 is SGHDN and CDR2 is FVKESK. The CDR3 has 15 amino acids. The CDR3 DNA follows: TGTGCCAGCAGCCGCCTAGACAGGGACTCCTACGAGCAGTACTTC. Its translation: CASSRLDRDSYEQYF.